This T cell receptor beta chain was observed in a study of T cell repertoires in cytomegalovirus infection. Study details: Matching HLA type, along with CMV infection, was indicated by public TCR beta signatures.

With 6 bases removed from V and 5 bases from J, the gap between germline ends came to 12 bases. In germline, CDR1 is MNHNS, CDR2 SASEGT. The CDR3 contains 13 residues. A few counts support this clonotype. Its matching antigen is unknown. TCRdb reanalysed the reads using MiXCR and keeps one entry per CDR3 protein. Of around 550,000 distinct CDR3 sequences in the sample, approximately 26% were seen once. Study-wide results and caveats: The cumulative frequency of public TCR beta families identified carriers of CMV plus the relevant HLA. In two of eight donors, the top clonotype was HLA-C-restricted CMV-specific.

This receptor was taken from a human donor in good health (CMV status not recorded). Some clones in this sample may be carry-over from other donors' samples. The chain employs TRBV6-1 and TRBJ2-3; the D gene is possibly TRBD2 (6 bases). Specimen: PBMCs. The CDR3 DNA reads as TGTGCCAGCAGGGAGGGAGTAAAAGATACGCAGTATTTT. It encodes CASREGVKDTQYF.